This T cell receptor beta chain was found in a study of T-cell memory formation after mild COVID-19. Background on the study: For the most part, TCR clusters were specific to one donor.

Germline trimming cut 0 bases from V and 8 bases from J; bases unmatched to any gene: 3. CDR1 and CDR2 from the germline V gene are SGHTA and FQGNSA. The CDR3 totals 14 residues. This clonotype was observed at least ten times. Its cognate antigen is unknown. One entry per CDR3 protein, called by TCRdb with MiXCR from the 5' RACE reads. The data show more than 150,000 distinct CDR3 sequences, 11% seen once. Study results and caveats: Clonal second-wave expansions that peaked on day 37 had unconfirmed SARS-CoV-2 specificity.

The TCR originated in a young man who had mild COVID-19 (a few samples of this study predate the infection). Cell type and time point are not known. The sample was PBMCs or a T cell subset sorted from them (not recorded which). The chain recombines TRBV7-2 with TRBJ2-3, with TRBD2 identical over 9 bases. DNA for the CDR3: TGTGCCAGCAGCTTAGCGGGTAGCGGGGGTACGCAGTATTTT. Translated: CASSLAGSGGTQYF.